This T cell receptor beta chain comes out of a study of chemoradiotherapy in HPV16-positive cancers. On the study more broadly: Candidate HPV-specific clones and shared TCR motifs came from two HPV16-positive patients.

Whole-study findings and limits: In HPV16-positive patients, HPV-responsive T-cell expansion tracked better recurrence-free survival. During treatment, candidate HPV-specific clones and E7-related motifs expanded in tumor.

Repeated repertoire sampling spanned the course of chemoradiotherapy. There are 13 residues in the CDR3. From germline, CDR1 is SGHTA and CDR2 FQGNSA. V lost 1 base and J 4 bases, leaving 7 bases between the germline ends. The repertoire was sequenced with immunoSEQ multiplex PCR; TCRdb's copy has only in-frame clones and lacks some. The table records approximately 19,000 clones, around 85% of them present only once. With regard to this clone: Its cognate antigen is unknown.

This sample comprised blood, obtained from a patient who underwent chemoradiotherapy. This chain uses TRBV7-2 with TRBJ1-2; no clear D gene. This receptor was obtained from a human donor with HPV-associated anogenital cancer. The CDR3 region has the DNA TGTGCCAGCAGCTTAGATGGAGCCTATGGCTACACCTTC. It is translated as CASSLDGAYGYTF.